The 18 T cell receptor beta chains below come from one sample, sequenced in a study of metastatic and nonmetastatic thyroid tumors (dated by TCRdb to 2019 to 2021). Library prep was done by PCR. TCRdb records Illumina HiSeq 4000 as the sequencer. Clones were called with MiXCR by TCRdb after fastp trimmed the public reads at Q25, and only in-frame beta chains were retained. The sample contains around 17,000 clones, around a fifth of them found a single time. 20% to 25% of the sample comes from the top ten. No patient had received any treatment before thyroid surgery. Sequenced material: adjacent normal tissue. The source is a female donor with papillary thyroid cancer or a benign thyroid nodule (not recorded which). Some clones in this sample may be carry-over from other donors' samples.

V gene TRBV12-3 or TRBV12-4 combines with J gene TRBJ2-7, with D maybe TRBD2 (6 bases). This CDR3 contains 12 residues. V gave up 4 bases and J gave up 10 bases, with 14 bases separating them. In nucleotides, the CDR3 is TGTGCCAGCAGTTACCGGGACTCCTTTCAGTACTTC. It codes for CASSYRDSFQYF.

V is TRBV7-2 and J is TRBJ2-2, with D possibly TRBD2 on 5 matching bases. Per germline, CDR1 SGHTA and CDR2 FQGNSA. Trimming left V 3 bases short and J 8 bases short, with 16 bases between. The length of the CDR3 is 15 residues. The CDR3 nucleotides are TGTGCCAGCAGCTTCTTTTACACGGGGAGTGGGGAGCTGTTTTTT. Residues: CASSFFYTGSGELFF.

This clone was recorded a few times. The V and J genes are TRBV5-1 and TRBJ1-1; D unclear. Germline V CDR1 and CDR2: SGHRS, YFSETQ. The CDR3 runs 13 residues. Trimming cost V 5 bases and J 3 bases, with 11 bases left between them. In DNA form, the CDR3 reads TGCGCCAGCAGTATGGGTTCCTACACTGAAGCTTTCTTT. Translated, it gives CASSMGSYTEAFF.

CDR3 region: CASSLGSFYGYTF. The CDR3 DNA reads as TGTGCCAGCAGCTTGGGGTCCTTCTATGGCTACACCTTC. The rearrangement joins TRBV5-6 to TRBJ1-2; unclear D gene. Trimming stripped 0 bases from V and 4 bases from J, with 7 bases between. The CDR3 contains 13 residues. Per the germline V gene, CDR1 is SGHDT and CDR2 is YYEEEE.

The V and J genes are TRBV28 and TRBJ2-3, with 8 bases that match TRBD2. Germline CDR1 is MDHEN and CDR2 is SYDVKM. The CDR3 length is 15 residues. Trimming cost V 6 bases and J 5 bases; bases outside gene matches: 10. The CDR3 DNA is TGTGCCAGCAGGGAGAAGCGGGAGTGGGGAGATACGCAGTATTTT. Amino acids: CASREKREWGDTQYF.

This clone was counted only a few times. This sequence joins TRBV12-3 or TRBV12-4 and TRBJ2-7, with TRBD2 matching 7 bases. V was clipped by 2 bases and J by 3 bases; unmatched bases: 1. The CDR3 loop spans 13 amino acids. This CDR3 is CASSLRTSYEQYF. The CDR3 region has the DNA TGTGCCAGCAGTTTAAGGACTAGCTACGAGCAGTACTTC.

This clone has more than one count but fewer than ten. The chain employs TRBV25-1 and TRBJ1-1; tentatively, D is TRBD1 (6 bases). This CDR3 has 13 residues. The V end lost 0 bases, the J end lost 7 bases, and 9 bases lay between the germline ends. The germline gives CDR1 MGHDK, CDR2 SYGVNS. Written as DNA, the CDR3 is TGTGCCAGCAGTGAATATCGGGGGCTTGAAGCTTTCTTT. Translation gives CASSEYRGLEAFF.

Here the CDR3 DNA reads TGCAGTGCTAGTGCGGTATCCGGCGCCTACGAGCAGTACTTC. It codes for CSASAVSGAYEQYF. This rearrangement joins TRBV20-1 to TRBJ2-7; D is ambiguous. Germline V gene data show CDR1 as DFQATT and CDR2 as SNEGSKA (reference sequence). This CDR3 spans 14 amino acids. V was shortened by 3 bases and J by 2 bases, with 14 bases between the two germline ends.

On this clone: Other DNA variants within this sample encode the same CDR3. This chain links TRBV28 with TRBJ2-3, with 12 bases that match TRBD1. The germline gives CDR1 MDHEN, CDR2 SYDVKM. V lost 4 bases and J lost 6; bases outside the gene matches: 11. This CDR3 has 17 amino acids. The CDR3 spells CASSSSGQGALMDTQYF. For the CDR3, the DNA is TGTGCCAGCAGTTCCTCGGGACAGGGGGCGTTGATGGATACGCAGTATTTT. Full variable domain (missing parts from reference TRBV28 and TRBJ2-3): DVKVTQSSRYLVKRTGEKVFLECVQDMDHENMFWYRQDPGLGLRLIYFSYDVKMKEKGDIPEGYSVSREKKERFSLILESASTNQTSMYLCASSSSGQGALMDTQYFGPGTRLTVL.

The V gene is TRBV20-1, the J gene TRBJ1-5; D is undetermined. The CDR3 runs 12 residues. The V end lost 0 bases, the J end lost 9 bases, and 9 bases lay between the germline ends. In germline, CDR1 is DFQATT, CDR2 SNEGSKA (reference sequence). The CDR3 loop is CSARDLGRPQHF. The CDR3 coding sequence is TGCAGTGCTAGAGATCTCGGTCGGCCCCAGCATTTT.

This clone has just a few counts. The chain is built from TRBV2 and TRBJ2-7; D may be TRBD2 (5 bases). Trimming removed 4 bases from V and 0 bases from J, with 13 bases in between. This CDR3 contains 15 residues. The V gene's germline CDR1 is SNHLY and CDR2 FYNNEI. The CDR3 is CASSGSGSNSYEQYF. CDR3 coding DNA: TGTGCCAGCAGTGGGAGCGGATCAAACTCCTACGAGCAGTACTTC.

This clone was seen a handful of times. The chain recombines TRBV2 with TRBJ2-1, with 11 bases that match TRBD1. Germline CDR1 and CDR2: SNHLY and FYNNEI. Trimming took 6 bases from V and 5 from J; bases not matched to a gene: 3. CDR3 length: 14 residues. CDR3 residues: CASRRTGGNNEQFF. In DNA form, the CDR3 reads TGTGCCAGCAGGCGGACAGGGGGCAACAATGAGCAGTTCTTC.

The rearrangement joins TRBV5-5 to TRBJ1-2; no definite D call. V lost 4 bases to trimming and J lost 2 bases, with 18 bases between them. CDR1 and CDR2 (germline): SGHKS, YYEKEE (reference sequence). The CDR3 runs to 16 residues. CDR3 loop: CASSANFGPANYGYTF. CDR3 sequence (DNA): TGTGCCAGCAGCGCAAATTTCGGGCCAGCAAACTATGGCTACACCTTC. Variable domain in full (rest from reference TRBV5-5 and TRBJ1-2): DAGVTQSPTHLIKTRGQQVTLRCSPISGHKSVSWYQQVLGQGPQFIFQYYEKEERGRGNFPDRFSARQFPNYSSELNVNALLLGDSALYLCASSANFGPANYGYTFGSGTRLTVV.

This chain connects TRBV20-1 to TRBJ1-2, with 8 bases matching TRBD1. The CDR3 has 11 residues. Germline loops: CDR1 DFQATT, CDR2 SNEGSKA (reference sequence). V lost 3 bases to trimming and J lost 8 bases; unmatched junction nucleotides: 2. The CDR3 sequence: CSARPGGGYTF. CDR3 coding DNA: TGCAGTGCTAGGCCAGGGGGCGGCTACACCTTC.

This clone was counted many times. Mismatch with germline at one junction end may stem from a read error. The rearrangement joins TRBV20-1 to TRBJ2-7; D remains ambiguous. CDR1 DFQATT and CDR2 SNEGSKA come from the germline V gene (reference sequence). The CDR3 contains 15 residues. The CDR3 DNA is TGCAGTGCGCCCCGCGTGGGCAGTATCTCCCACGAGCAGTACTTC. Translation gives CSAPRVGSISHEQYF.

The CDR3 DNA is TGTGCCAGCACACAGAATAATGAAAAACTGTTTTTT. Translating it yields CASTQNNEKLFF. The rearrangement links TRBV12-3 or TRBV12-4 to TRBJ1-4; D is unresolved. The CDR3 length is 12 residues. The V and J ends lost 7 bases and 4 bases respectively, with 7 bases between them.

Note on this clone: A read error may explain this, as a much larger clone is one base away. The J gene is TRBJ2-1, the V gene TRBV4-3; D might be TRBD2 (5 bases). CDR1 is LGHNA and CDR2 is YSLEER in the germline V gene. This CDR3 contains 14 residues. With 0 bases removed from V and 8 bases from J, the gap between germline ends came to 11 bases. CDR3 nucleotides: TGCGCCAGCAGCCAAGATTGTCGGGATCATGAGCAGTTCTTC. Translating gives CASSQDCRDHEQFF.

This clone was counted ten times or more. This sequence joins TRBV5-4 and TRBJ2-7; 8 nucleotides agree with TRBD2. Germline V gene sequence: CDR1 SGHNT, CDR2 YYREEE (reference sequence). The CDR3 sequence is 15 residues long. V shed 4 bases, J shed 0 bases, and the junction held 6 bases outside the gene matches. DNA of the CDR3: TGTGCCAGCAGCCCAGCGGGGGCTAGCTCCTACGAGCAGTACTTC. It codes for CASSPAGASSYEQYF. Full variable domain (missing parts from reference TRBV5-4 and TRBJ2-7): ETGVTQSPTHLIKTRGQQVTLRCSSQSGHNTVSWYQQALGQGPQFIFQYYREEENGRGNFPPRFSGLQFPNYSSELNVNALELDDSALYLCASSPAGASSYEQYFGPGTRLTVT.